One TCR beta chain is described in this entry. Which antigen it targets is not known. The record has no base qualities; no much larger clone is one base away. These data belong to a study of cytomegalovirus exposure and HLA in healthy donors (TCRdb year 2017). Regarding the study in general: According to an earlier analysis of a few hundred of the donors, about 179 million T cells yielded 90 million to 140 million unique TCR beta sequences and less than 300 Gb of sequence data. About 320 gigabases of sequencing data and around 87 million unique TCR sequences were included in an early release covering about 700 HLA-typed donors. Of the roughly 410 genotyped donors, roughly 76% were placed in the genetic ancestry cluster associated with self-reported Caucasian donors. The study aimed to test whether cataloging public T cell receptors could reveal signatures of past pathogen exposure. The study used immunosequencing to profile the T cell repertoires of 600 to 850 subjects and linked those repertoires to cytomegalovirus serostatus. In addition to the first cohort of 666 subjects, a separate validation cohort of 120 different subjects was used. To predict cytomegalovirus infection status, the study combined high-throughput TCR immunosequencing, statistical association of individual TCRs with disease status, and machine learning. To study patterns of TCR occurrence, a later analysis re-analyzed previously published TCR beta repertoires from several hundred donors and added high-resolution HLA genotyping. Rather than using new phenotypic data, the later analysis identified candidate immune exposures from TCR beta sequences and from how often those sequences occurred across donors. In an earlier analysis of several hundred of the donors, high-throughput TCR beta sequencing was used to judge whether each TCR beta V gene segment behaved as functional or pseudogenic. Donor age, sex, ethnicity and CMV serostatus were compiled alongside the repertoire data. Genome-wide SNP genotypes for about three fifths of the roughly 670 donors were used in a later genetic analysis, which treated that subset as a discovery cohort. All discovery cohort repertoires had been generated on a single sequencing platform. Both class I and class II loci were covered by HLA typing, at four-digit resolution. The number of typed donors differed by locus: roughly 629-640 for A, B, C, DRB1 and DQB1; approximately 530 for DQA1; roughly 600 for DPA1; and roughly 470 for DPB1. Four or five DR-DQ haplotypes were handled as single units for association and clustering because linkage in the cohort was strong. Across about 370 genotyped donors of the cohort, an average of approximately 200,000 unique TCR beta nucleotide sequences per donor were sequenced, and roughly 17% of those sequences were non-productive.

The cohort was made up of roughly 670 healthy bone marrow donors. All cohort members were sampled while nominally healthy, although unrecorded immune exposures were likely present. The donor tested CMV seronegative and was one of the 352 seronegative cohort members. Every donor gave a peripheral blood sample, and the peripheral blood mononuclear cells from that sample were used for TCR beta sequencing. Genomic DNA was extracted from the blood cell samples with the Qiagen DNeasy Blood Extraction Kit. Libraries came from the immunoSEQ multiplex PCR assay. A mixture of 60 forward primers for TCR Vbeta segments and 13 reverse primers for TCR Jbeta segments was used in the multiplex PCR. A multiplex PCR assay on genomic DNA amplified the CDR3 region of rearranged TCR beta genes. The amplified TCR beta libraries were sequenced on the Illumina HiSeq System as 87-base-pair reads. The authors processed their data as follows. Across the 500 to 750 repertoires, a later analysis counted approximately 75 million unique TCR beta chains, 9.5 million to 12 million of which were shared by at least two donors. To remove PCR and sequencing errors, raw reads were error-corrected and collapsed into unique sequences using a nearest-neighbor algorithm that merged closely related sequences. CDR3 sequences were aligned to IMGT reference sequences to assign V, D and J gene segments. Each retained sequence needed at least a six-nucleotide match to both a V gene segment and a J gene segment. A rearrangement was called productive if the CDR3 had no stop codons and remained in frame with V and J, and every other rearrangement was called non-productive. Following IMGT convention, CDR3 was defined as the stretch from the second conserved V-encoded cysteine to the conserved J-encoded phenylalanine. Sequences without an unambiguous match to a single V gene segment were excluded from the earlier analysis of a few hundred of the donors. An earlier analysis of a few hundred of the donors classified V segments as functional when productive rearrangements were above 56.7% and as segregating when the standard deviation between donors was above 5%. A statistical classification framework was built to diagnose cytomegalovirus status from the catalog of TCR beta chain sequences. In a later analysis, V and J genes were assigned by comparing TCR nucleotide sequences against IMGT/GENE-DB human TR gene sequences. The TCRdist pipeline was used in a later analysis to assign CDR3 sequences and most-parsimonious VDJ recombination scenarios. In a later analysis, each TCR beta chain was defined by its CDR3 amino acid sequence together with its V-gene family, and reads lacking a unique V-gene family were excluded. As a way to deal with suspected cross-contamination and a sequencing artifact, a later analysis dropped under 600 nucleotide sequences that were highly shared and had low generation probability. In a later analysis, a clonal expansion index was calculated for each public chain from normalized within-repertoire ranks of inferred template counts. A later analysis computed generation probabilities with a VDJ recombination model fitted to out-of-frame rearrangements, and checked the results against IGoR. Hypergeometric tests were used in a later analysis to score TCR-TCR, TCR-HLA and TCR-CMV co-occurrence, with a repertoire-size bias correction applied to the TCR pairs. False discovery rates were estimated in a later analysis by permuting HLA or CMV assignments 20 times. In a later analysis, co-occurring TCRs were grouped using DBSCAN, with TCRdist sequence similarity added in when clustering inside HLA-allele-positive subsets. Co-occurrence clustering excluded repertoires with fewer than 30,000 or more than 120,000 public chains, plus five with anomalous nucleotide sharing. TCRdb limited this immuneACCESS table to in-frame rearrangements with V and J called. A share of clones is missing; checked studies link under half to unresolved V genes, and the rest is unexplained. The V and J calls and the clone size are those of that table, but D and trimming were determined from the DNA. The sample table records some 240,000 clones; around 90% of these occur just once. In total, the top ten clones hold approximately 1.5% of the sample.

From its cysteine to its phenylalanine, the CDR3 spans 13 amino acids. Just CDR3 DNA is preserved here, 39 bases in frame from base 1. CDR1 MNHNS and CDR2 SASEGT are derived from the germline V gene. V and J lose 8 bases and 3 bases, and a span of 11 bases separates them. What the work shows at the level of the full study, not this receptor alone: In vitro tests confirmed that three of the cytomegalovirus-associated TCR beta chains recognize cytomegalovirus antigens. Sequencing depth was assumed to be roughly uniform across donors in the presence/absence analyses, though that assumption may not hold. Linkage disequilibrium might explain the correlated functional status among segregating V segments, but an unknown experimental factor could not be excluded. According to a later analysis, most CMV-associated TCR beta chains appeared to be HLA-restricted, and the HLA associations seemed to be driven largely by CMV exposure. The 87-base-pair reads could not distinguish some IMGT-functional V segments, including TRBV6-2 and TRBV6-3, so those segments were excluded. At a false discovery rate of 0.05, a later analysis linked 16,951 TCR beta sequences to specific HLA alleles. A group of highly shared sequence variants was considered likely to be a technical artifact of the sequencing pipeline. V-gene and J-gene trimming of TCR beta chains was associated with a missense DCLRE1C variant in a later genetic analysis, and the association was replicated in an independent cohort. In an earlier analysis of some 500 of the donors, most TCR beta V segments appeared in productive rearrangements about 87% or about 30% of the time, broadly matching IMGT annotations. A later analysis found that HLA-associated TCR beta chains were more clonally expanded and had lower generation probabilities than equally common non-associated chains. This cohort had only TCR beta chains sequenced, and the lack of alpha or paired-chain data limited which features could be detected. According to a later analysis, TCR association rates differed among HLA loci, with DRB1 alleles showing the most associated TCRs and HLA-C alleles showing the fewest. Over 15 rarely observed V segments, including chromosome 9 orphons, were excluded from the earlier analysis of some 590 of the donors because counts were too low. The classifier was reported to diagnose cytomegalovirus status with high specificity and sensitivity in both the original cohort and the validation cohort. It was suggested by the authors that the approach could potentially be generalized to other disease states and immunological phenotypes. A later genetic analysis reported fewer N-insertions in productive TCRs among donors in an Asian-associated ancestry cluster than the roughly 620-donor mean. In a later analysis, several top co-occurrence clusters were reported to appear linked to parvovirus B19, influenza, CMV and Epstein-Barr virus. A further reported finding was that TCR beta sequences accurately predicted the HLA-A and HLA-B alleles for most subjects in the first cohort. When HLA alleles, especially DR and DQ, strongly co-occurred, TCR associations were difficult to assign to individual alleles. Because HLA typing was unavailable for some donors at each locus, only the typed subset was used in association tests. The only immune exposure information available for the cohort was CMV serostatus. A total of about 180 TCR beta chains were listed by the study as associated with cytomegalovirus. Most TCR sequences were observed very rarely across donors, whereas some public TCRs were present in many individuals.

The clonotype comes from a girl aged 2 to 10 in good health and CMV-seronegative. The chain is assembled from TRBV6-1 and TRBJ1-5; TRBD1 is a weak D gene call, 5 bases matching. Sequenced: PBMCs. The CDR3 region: CASGPGYNQPQHF. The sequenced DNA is TGTGCCAGCGGGCCAGGGTACAATCAGCCCCAGCATTTT.